These T cell receptor beta chains were read from a single sample in a study of cytomegalovirus exposure and HLA in healthy donors. Libraries were prepared by immunoSEQ multiplex PCR; TCRdb keeps only in-frame clonotypes and omits some of them. The repertoire consists of 130,000 to 150,000 clones, with around 80% occurring once and the leading ten covering under 7.5%. Sequencing input: PBMCs. These receptor sequences come from a man in his forties or fifties in good health and CMV-seropositive. Each CDR3 is given with its conserved first and last residue. The D gene is left open where the match is weak. Size is stated for part of the rows, as once, few or many counts, or as a class when the clone is expanded.

TRBV4-1	.	TRBJ1-6	.	TGCGCCAGCAGCCAAGATAGGGGGAATAATTCACCCCTCCACTTT	CASSQDRGNNSPLHF
TRBV29-1	.	TRBJ2-1	.	TGCAGCGTTCGGTTGCTAGGAACCTACAATGAGCAGTTCTTC	CSVRLLGTYNEQFF
TRBV4-2	.	TRBJ2-7	.	TGTGCCAGCAGCCAAGAAACAGCCTACGAGCAGTACTTC	CASSQETAYEQYF
TRBV19	TRBD1	TRBJ1-2	.	TGTGCCAGTACCCGGCCCGGGACAGGGGGCGCCGATGGCTACACCTTC	CASTRPGTGGADGYTF
TRBV7-2	TRBD1	TRBJ1-2	.	TGTGCCAGCAGCTTAGGATCCCGACAGGGCGGCGGCTACACCTTC	CASSLGSRQGGGYTF
TRBV7-9	.	TRBJ2-7	.	TGTGCCAGCAGCCCCACCACAGGGACCTACGAGCAGTACTTC	CASSPTTGTYEQYF
TRBV5-1	TRBD1	TRBJ2-7	few	TGCGCCAGCAGCGCCCAGGGGGCGGGTGAGCAGTACTTC	CASSAQGAGEQYF
TRBV10-3	.	TRBJ1-2	.	TGTGCCATCAGTGTGGGTCAGGGAGGCTATGGCTACACCTTC	CAISVGQGGYGYTF
TRBV19	.	TRBJ1-1	.	TGTGCCAGTAGTAAACCCGGGACACAGAACACTGAAGCTTTCTTT	CASSKPGTQNTEAFF
TRBV28	TRBD1	TRBJ2-2	few	TGTGCCAGCAGCCTAACCGGGACAGGGAACACCGGGGAGCTGTTTTTT	CASSLTGTGNTGELFF
TRBV7-2	TRBD1	TRBJ1-3	once	TGTGCCAGCCAAGGACAGGGTGCTAGCTCTGGAAACACCATATATTTT	CASQGQGASSGNTIYF
TRBV5-1	TRBD2	TRBJ2-3	.	TGCGCCAGCAGCTTGGATCGGGAGGGTACGCAGTATTTT	CASSLDREGTQYF
TRBV6-6	.	TRBJ1-5	.	TGTGCCAGCAGTCGCCCGAGGTCAAATAGCAATCAGCCCCAGCATTTT	CASSRPRSNSNQPQHF
TRBV28	TRBD2	TRBJ2-6	.	TGTGCCAGCAGTCCACCCCAGCGGGAGGGCCCTGGGGCCAACGTCCTGACTTTC	CASSPPQREGPGANVLTF
TRBV5-4	TRBD1	TRBJ1-1	once	TGTGCCAGCAGCTCGGGACAGGGTTGGACTGAAGCTTTCTTT	CASSSGQGWTEAFF
TRBV5-1	.	TRBJ1-1	few	TGCGCCAGCAGCTTGGGGGCCCAAGAAGCTTTCTTT	CASSLGAQEAFF